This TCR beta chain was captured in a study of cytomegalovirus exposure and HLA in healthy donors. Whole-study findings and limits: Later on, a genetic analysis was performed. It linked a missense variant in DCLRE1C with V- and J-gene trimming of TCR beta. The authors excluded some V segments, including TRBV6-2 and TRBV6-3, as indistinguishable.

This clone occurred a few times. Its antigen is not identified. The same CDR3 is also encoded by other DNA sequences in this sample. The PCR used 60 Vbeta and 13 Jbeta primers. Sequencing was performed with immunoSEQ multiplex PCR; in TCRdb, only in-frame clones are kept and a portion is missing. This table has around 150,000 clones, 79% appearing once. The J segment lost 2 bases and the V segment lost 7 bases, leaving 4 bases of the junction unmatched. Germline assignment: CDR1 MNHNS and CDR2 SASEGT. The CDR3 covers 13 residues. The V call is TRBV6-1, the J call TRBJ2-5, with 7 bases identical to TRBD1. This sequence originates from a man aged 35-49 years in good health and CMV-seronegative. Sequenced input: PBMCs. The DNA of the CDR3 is TGTGCCAGCACACGGGACAGACAAGAGACCCAGTACTTC. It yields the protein CASTRDRQETQYF.